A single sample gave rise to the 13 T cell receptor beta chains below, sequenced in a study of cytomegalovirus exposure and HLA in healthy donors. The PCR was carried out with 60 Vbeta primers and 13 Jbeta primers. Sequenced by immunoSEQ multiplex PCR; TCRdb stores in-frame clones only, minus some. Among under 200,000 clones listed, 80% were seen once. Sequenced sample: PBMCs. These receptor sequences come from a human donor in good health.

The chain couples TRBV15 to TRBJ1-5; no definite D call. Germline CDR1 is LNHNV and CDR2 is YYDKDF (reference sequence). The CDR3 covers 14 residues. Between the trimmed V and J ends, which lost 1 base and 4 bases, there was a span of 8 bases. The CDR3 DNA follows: TGTGCCACCAGCAGAGGAACGGGAAATCAGCCCCAGCATTTT. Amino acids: CATSRGTGNQPQHF.

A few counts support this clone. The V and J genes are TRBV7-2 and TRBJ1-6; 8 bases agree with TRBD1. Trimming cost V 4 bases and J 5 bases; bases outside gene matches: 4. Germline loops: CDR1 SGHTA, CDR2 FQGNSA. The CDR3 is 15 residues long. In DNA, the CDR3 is TGTGCCAGCAGCTCCATGGGACAGGATAATTCACCCCTCCACTTT. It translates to CASSSMGQDNSPLHF.

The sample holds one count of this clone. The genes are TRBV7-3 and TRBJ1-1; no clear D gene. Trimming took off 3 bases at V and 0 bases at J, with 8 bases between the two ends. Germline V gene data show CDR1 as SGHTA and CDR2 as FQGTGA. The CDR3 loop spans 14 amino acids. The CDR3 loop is CASSFSNLNTEAFF. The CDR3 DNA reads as TGTGCCAGCAGCTTTAGTAACTTGAACACTGAAGCTTTCTTT. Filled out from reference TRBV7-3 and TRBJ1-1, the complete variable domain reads GAGVSQTPSNKVTEKGKYVELRCDPISGHTALYWYRQSLGQGPEFLIYFQGTGAADDSGLPNDRFFAVRPEGSVSTLKIQRTERGDSAVYLCASSFSNLNTEAFFGQGTRLTVV.

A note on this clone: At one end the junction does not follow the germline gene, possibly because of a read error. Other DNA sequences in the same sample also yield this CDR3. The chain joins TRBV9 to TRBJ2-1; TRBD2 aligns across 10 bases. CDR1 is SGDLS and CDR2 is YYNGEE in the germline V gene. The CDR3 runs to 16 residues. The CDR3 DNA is TGTGCCAGTAGCGCGCAACTAGCGGGGTTCTACAATGAGCAGTTCTTC. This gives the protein CASSAQLAGFYNEQFF. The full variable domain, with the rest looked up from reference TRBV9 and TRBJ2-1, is DSGVTQTPKHLITATGQRVTLRCSPRSGDLSVYWYQQSLDQGLQFLIQYYNGEERAKGNILERFSAQQFPDLHSELNLSSLELGDSALYFCASSAQLAGFYNEQFFGPGTRLTVL.

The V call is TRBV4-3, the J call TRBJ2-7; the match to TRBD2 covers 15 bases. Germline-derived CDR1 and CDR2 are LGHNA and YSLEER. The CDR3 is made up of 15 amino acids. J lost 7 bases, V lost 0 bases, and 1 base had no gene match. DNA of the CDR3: TGCGCCAGCAGCCAAGAGGGACTAGCGGGGGGTGAGCAGTACTTC. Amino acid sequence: CASSQEGLAGGEQYF.

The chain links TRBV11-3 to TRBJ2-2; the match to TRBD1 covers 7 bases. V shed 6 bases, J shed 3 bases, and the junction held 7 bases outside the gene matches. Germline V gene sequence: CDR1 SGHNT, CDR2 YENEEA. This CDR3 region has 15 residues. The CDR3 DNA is TGTGCCAGCAGTCCGGACAGGTTTTACACCGGGGAGCTGTTTTTT. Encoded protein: CASSPDRFYTGELFF.

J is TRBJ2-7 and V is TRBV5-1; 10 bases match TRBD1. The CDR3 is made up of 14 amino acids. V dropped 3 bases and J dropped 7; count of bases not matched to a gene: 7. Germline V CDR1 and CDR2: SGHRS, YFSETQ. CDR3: CASSSGQGLGEQYF. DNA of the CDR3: TGCGCCAGCAGCTCGGGACAGGGGTTAGGAGAGCAGTACTTC.

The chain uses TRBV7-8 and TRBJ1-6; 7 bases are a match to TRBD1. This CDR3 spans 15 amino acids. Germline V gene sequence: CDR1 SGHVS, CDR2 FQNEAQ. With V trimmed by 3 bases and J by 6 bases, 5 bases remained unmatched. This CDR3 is CASSFHRGGNSPLHF. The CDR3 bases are TGTGCCAGCAGCTTCCACAGGGGTGGTAATTCACCCCTCCACTTT.

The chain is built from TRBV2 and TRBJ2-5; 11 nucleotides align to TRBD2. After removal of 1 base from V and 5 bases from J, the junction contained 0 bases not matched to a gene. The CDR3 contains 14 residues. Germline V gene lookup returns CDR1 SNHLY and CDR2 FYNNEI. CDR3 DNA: TGTGCCAGCAGTGAAGGGACTAGCGGGGAGACCCAGTACTTC. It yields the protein CASSEGTSGETQYF.

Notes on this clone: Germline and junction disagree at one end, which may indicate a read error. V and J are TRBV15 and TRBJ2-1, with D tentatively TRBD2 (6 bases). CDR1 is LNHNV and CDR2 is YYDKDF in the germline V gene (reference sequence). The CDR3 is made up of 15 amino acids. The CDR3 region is CATSRDSGYYNERFF. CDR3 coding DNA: TGTGCCACCAGCAGAGATAGCGGATATTACAATGAGCGGTTCTTC.

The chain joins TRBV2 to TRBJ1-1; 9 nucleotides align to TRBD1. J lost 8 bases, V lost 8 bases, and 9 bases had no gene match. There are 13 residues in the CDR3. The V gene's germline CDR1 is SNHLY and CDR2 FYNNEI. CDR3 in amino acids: CASQADRGLEAFF. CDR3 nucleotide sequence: TGTGCCAGCCAGGCGGACAGGGGACTGGAAGCTTTCTTT.

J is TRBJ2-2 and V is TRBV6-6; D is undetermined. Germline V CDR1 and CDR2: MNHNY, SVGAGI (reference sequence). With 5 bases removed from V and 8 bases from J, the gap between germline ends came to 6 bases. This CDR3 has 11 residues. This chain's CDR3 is CASSPLGELFF. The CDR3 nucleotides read TGTGCCAGCAGTCCCTTAGGGGAGCTGTTTTTT.

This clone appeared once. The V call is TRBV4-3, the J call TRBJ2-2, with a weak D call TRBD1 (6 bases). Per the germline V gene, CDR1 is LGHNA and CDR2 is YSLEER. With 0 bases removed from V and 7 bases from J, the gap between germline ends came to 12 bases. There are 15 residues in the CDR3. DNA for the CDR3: TGCGCCAGCAGCCAAGATAGGGGGTTGATCGGGGAGCTGTTTTTT. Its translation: CASSQDRGLIGELFF.